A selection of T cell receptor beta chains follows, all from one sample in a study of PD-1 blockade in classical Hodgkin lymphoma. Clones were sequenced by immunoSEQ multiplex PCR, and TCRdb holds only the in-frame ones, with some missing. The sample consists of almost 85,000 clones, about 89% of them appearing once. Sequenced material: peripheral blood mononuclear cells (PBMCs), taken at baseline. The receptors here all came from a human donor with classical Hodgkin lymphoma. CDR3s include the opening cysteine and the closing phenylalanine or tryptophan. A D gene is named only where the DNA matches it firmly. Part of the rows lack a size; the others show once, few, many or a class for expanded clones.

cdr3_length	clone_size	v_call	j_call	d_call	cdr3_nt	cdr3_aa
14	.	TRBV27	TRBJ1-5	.	TGTGCCAGCAGTTTAAGGGGGGGTAATCAGCCCCAGCATTTT	CASSLRGGNQPQHF
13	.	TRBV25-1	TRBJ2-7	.	TGTGCCAGCAGTGAACAGAACTCCTACGAGCAGTACTTC	CASSEQNSYEQYF
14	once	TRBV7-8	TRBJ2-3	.	TGTGCCAGCACCCTAGGTGGGATCACAGATACGCAGTATTTT	CASTLGGITDTQYF
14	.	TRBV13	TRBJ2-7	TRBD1	TGTGCCAGCAGTTCAGGGGGATTCTCCTACGAGCAGTACTTC	CASSSGGFSYEQYF
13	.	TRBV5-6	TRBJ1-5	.	TGTGCCAGCAGCCCAGGGAGGGATCAGCCCCAGCATTTT	CASSPGRDQPQHF
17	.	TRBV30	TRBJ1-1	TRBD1	TGTGCCTGGAGTGGACCGGGACAGGGGAGAGGGTACACTGAAGCTTTCTTT	CAWSGPGQGRGYTEAFF
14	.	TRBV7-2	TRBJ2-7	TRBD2	TGTGCCAGCAGCTTAAATTCGCTAGCGGCCGAGCAGTACTTC	CASSLNSLAAEQYF
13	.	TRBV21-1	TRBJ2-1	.	TGTGCCAGCAGGGCGCGGAGGGACAATGAGCAGTTCTTC	CASRARRDNEQFF
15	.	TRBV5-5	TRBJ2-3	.	TGTGCCAGCAGCTCGGTATCCGTAGGCACAGATACGCAGTATTTT	CASSSVSVGTDTQYF
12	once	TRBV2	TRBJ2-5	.	TGTGCCAGCAGAGACATCAAAGAGACCCAGTACTTC	CASRDIKETQYF
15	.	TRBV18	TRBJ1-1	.	TGTGCCAGCTCACGAACGGACAGCATGAACACTGAAGCTTTCTTT	CASSRTDSMNTEAFF
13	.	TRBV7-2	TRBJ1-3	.	TGTGCCAGCAGCTTAGGGGGCCGGGTGGTTGGGGATTTT	CASSLGGRVVGDF
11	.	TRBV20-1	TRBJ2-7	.	TGCAGTGCCAACGAAAACTACGAGCAGTACTTC	CSANENYEQYF
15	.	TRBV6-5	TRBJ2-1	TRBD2	TGTGCCAGCAGACAGCGGGAGGGCCGCTACAATGAGCAGTTCTTC	CASRQREGRYNEQFF
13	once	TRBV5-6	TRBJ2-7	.	TGTGCCAGCAGCTTGGTATTGGGAGACGAGCAGTACTTC	CASSLVLGDEQYF
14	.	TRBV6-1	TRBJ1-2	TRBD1	TGTGCCAGCAGTGTTGACAGGGGAGAAAGTGGCTACACCTTC	CASSVDRGESGYTF
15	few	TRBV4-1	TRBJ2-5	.	TGCGCCAGCAGCCTTAGTGCGGTATACCAAGAGACCCAGTACTTC	CASSLSAVYQETQYF
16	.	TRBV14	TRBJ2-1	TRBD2	TGTGCCAGCAGCCAATTTCCGGGAGGGATCTACAATGAGCAGTTCTTC	CASSQFPGGIYNEQFF
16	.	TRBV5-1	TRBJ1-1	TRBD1	TGCGCCAGCAGGATGGGCCAGGGGGTCTTGGGAACTGAAGCTTTCTTT	CASRMGQGVLGTEAFF
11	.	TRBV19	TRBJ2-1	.	TGTGCCAGCGCAGAATACAATGAGCAGTTCTTC	CASAEYNEQFF
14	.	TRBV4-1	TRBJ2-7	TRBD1	TGCGCCAGCAGCCCTCGGGACAGAACCTACGAGCAGTACTTC	CASSPRDRTYEQYF
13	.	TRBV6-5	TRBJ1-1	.	TGTGCCAGCAGTTATCTCCCCGGAGCTGAAGCTTTCTTT	CASSYLPGAEAFF
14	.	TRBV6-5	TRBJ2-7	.	TGTGCCAGCAGTCACTCGGACTACCGCTACGAGCAGTACTTC	CASSHSDYRYEQYF
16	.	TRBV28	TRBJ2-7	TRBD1	TGTGCCAGCAGTTCGCCGGGGACAGCCATCTCCTACGAGCAGTACTTC	CASSSPGTAISYEQYF
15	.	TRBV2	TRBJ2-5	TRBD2	TGTGCCAGCAGTGAGACTAGCGGGAGGGTGGAGACCCAGTACTTC	CASSETSGRVETQYF
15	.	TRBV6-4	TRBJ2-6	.	TGTGCCAGCTCATCGAAGGGCTCTGGGGCCAACGTCCTGACTTTC	CASSSKGSGANVLTF
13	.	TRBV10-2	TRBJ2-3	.	TGCGCCAGCAGGCAGGGTGTGGGGGATACGCAGTATTTT	CASRQGVGDTQYF
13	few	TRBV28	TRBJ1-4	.	TGTGCCAGCGGCCGGGCTAGCAATGAAAAACTGTTTTTT	CASGRASNEKLFF
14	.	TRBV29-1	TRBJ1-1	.	TGCAGCGTTAGAGGGGCAGGGGTAGGCGCTGAAGCTTTCTTT	CSVRGAGVGAEAFF
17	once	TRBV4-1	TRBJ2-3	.	TGCGCCAGCAGCCAAGAGGGGGGCGGGTTGCAAATAGATACGCAGTATTTT	CASSQEGGGLQIDTQYF
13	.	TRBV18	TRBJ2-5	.	TGTGCCAGCTCCCGGAGGGAGGAGGAGACCCAGTACTTC	CASSRREEETQYF
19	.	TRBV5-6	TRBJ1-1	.	TGTGCCAGCAGCTCACAGTCTCGTTTTGGGCAGCGGATGAACACTGAAGCTTTCTTT	CASSSQSRFGQRMNTEAFF
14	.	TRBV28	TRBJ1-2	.	TGTGCCAGCAGTTTATCTCTCGGAAACTATGGCTACACCTTC	CASSLSLGNYGYTF
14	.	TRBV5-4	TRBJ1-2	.	TGTGCCAGCAGCTTGGCGGGGACCGTCTATGGCTACACCTTC	CASSLAGTVYGYTF
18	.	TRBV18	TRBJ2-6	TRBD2	TGTGCCAGCTCACCTGGACTAGCGGGAGTCACTGGGGCCAACGTCCTGACTTTC	CASSPGLAGVTGANVLTF
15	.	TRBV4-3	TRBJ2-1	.	TGCGCCAGCAGCCAAGAGGGGACTCACACAGGGAAGCAGTTCTTC	CASSQEGTHTGKQFF
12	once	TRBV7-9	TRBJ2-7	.	TGTGCCAGCAGCAAAACCTCGGACGAGCAGTACTTC	CASSKTSDEQYF
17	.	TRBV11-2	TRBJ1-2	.	TGTGCCAGCAGCTTAGATAGGTTGATAGGGTTGGACGATGGCTACACCTTC	CASSLDRLIGLDDGYTF
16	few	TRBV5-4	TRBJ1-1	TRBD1	TGTGCCAGCAGCTTGCGATGGGGACAGGGCCTCCTTGAAGCTTTCTTT	CASSLRWGQGLLEAFF
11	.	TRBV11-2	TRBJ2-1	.	TGTGCCAGCAGCTCCTTATCTTCCTCCTTCTTC	CASSSLSSSFF
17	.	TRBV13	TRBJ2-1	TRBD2	TGTGCCAGCAGCCCGGGACTAGCGGGAGGCCCCTACAATGAGCAGTTCTTC	CASSPGLAGGPYNEQFF